These T cell receptor beta chains were read from a single sample in a study of cytomegalovirus exposure and HLA in healthy donors. Method: immunoSEQ multiplex PCR; TCRdb's copy keeps in-frame clones and lacks some. Of 100,000 to 150,000 clones detected, 74% appear once; the ten largest clones hold less than 5%. The source material was PBMCs. These receptors were collected from a woman aged 50 to 65 in good health and CMV-seropositive. Each CDR3 is given with its conserved first and last residue. A D gene is named only where the DNA matches it firmly. The size entry is marked missing in some rows and otherwise reads once, few, many or a size class.

>NA|TRBV2|NA|TRBJ1-5
TGTGCCAGCAGTGAAGGGCAGGGTCACCAGCCCCAGCATTTT
CASSEGQGHQPQHF
>NA|TRBV19|NA|TRBJ1-1
TGTGCCAGTAGTCCGAGGACAGTAAGTCTGAACACTGAAGCTTTCTTT
CASSPRTVSLNTEAFF
>NA|TRBV7-7|NA|TRBJ1-3
TGTGCCAGCAGCTCGCGCCACTCTGGAAACACCATATATTTT
CASSSRHSGNTIYF
>few|TRBV5-1|NA|TRBJ2-1
TGCGCCAGCTCTGGCGGGGACTCCTACAATGAGCAGTTCTTC
CASSGGDSYNEQFF
>NA|TRBV28|TRBD1|TRBJ2-7
TGTGCCAGCAGACCGGGACAGTCCTACGAGCAGTACTTC
CASRPGQSYEQYF
>NA|TRBV5-4|NA|TRBJ2-5
TGTGCCAGCAGCGATGCTAGCTGGCAAGAGACCCAGTACTTC
CASSDASWQETQYF
>few|TRBV6-5|NA|TRBJ2-5
TGTGCCAGCCTCCGCCAGCGATCGGAGACCCAGTACTTC
CASLRQRSETQYF
>NA|TRBV28|NA|TRBJ1-2
TGTGCCAGCAGTACCGCATCCTATCTTAACTATGGCTACACCTTC
CASSTASYLNYGYTF
>NA|TRBV2|NA|TRBJ1-2
TGTGCCAGCAGTGAAGACAGCTATGGCTACACCTTC
CASSEDSYGYTF
>NA|TRBV11-2|NA|TRBJ2-6
TGTGCCAGCAGCTTAGGATTCCTGCAGGGGAACTCTGGGGCCAACGTCCTGACTTTC
CASSLGFLQGNSGANVLTF
>few|TRBV7-2|TRBD1|TRBJ2-2
TGTGCCAGCAGCGGACAGGGGGCTAGCGGGGAGCTGTTTTTT
CASSGQGASGELFF
>NA|TRBV2|TRBD1|TRBJ2-7
TGTGCCAGCAGCCGACAGGGGCTGAGGGACGAGCAGTACTTC
CASSRQGLRDEQYF
>NA|TRBV4-3|TRBD2|TRBJ2-3
TGCGCCAGCAGCCAAGCCCTAGCGGGGGGGCTTGATACGCAGTATTTT
CASSQALAGGLDTQYF
>NA|TRBV4-2|TRBD2|TRBJ2-7
TGTGCCAGCAGCCAAGAGGGGGGGAGGGGCTCCTACGAGCAGTACTTC
CASSQEGGRGSYEQYF
>NA|TRBV6-5|NA|TRBJ2-5
TGTGCCGCGGCCGATGTCGGGCAAGAGACCCAGTACTTC
CAAADVGQETQYF
>NA|TRBV6-1|NA|TRBJ1-3
TGTGCCAGCACACCTACAGACTCTGGAAACACCATATATTTT
CASTPTDSGNTIYF
>NA|TRBV5-6|TRBD1|TRBJ2-3
TGTGCCAGCAGCTTACAGGGGGCCTCAGATACGCAGTATTTT
CASSLQGASDTQYF
>NA|TRBV5-5|NA|TRBJ1-2
TGTGCCAGCAGCCCTGAAACTCGTGGCTACACCTTC
CASSPETRGYTF
>NA|TRBV14|TRBD1|TRBJ1-5
TGTGCCAGCAGCCAAGAGGTTCCCCGGGACAGGGGGCGGCAGCCCCAGCATTTT
CASSQEVPRDRGRQPQHF
>few|TRBV7-9|TRBD1|TRBJ2-1
TGTGCCAGCAGCCCCGGGACAGCTTCCTACAATGAGCAGTTCTTC
CASSPGTASYNEQFF
>NA|TRBV7-2|NA|TRBJ1-2
TGTGCCAGCAGCTTAGCCCCCAGTAACTATGGCTACACCTTC
CASSLAPSNYGYTF
>NA|TRBV9|NA|TRBJ1-5
TGTGCCAGCAGCGTAGAGGCGGGGGGAGGCAATCAGCCCCAGCATTTT
CASSVEAGGGNQPQHF
>NA|TRBV7-9|NA|TRBJ2-5
TGTGCCAGCAGCAATAACATGCAGGGGACCCAGTACTTC
CASSNNMQGTQYF
>once|TRBV27|TRBD2|TRBJ2-1
TGTGCCAGCAGTTTAACGGTGGCTAGCGGGACCTACAATGAGCAGTTCTTC
CASSLTVASGTYNEQFF
>NA|TRBV2|NA|TRBJ2-2
TGTGCCAGCAGTGTCAGGGTTGCCGGGGAGCTGTTTTTT
CASSVRVAGELFF
>NA|TRBV28|NA|TRBJ1-2
TGTGCCAGCTGGTACTGGGGGCACCGGAGTGGCTACACCTTC
CASWYWGHRSGYTF
>many|TRBV7-9|TRBD1|TRBJ1-3
TGTGCCAGCAGACCCGGGACAGCTGGAAACACCATATATTTT
CASRPGTAGNTIYF
>few|TRBV27|NA|TRBJ2-6
TGTGCCAGCAGTTCCCTATCTGGGGCCAACGTCCTGACTTTC
CASSSLSGANVLTF
>NA|TRBV5-1|TRBD1|TRBJ1-6
TGCGCCAGCAGCGACAGGGATTCAGGCTCACCCCTCCACTTT
CASSDRDSGSPLHF
>few|TRBV5-6|NA|TRBJ1-6
TGTGCCAGCAGCCTCCTTAATACCGGGAGTTACAATTCACCCCTCCACTTT
CASSLLNTGSYNSPLHF
>NA|TRBV7-8|NA|TRBJ2-7
TGTGCCAGCAACCCAAAACATTCCTACGAGCAGTACTTC
CASNPKHSYEQYF
>NA|TRBV19|NA|TRBJ2-7
TGTGCCAGTAGTGAACAGGCTTACGAGCAGTACTTC
CASSEQAYEQYF
>NA|TRBV11-1|TRBD2|TRBJ2-2
TGTGCCAGCAGCTCCTCTGGGACTAGCGGGGCTCTCTACACCGGGGAGCTGTTTTTT
CASSSSGTSGALYTGELFF
>NA|TRBV5-1|NA|TRBJ1-1
TGCGCCAGCAGCTTCTCAGGGGACACTGAAGCTTTCTTT
CASSFSGDTEAFF
>NA|TRBV30|NA|TRBJ2-3
TGTGCCTATGCGACAGCGTTTGGCACAGATACGCAGTATTTT
CAYATAFGTDTQYF
>NA|TRBV7-9|NA|TRBJ1-1
TGTGCCAGCAGACAGACAGGAGGTGAAGCTTTCTTT
CASRQTGGEAFF
>NA|TRBV5-1|TRBD2|TRBJ2-1
TGCGCCAGCAGAGCGGGACTTTTCTCCTACAATGAGCAGTTCTTC
CASRAGLFSYNEQFF
>NA|TRBV6-5|NA|TRBJ2-4
TGTGCCAGCAGTTTAACAGGACATCGAGCCCAGTACTTC
CASSLTGHRAQYF
>once|TRBV10-3|TRBD1|TRBJ2-7
TGTGCCATCAGTGAGTCGGGACAGGGCTACGAGCAGTACTTC
CAISESGQGYEQYF
>NA|TRBV5-1|TRBD1|TRBJ2-3
TGCGCCAGCAGCTTGGCAACTACCCGACAGGGGGCAGATACGCAGTATTTT
CASSLATTRQGADTQYF
>NA|TRBV5-6|NA|TRBJ2-1
TGTGCCAGCAGCTCGGACAGCAATGAGCAGTTCTTC
CASSSDSNEQFF
>NA|TRBV11-2|TRBD1|TRBJ1-3
TGTGCCAGCAGGAATGACAGGGACTCTGGAAACACCATATATTTT
CASRNDRDSGNTIYF
>few|TRBV28|NA|TRBJ2-7
TGTGCCAGCAGTACCCCGGGACTTTACTCCGAGCAGTACTTC
CASSTPGLYSEQYF
>NA|TRBV5-1|TRBD2|TRBJ2-2
TGCGCCAGCAGCTTTTCAGCGGGGGGGCCGACCGGGGAGCTGTTTTTT
CASSFSAGGPTGELFF
>NA|TRBV2|TRBD1|TRBJ1-2
TGTGCCAGCAGTGGGGGGCGGGACAGGGGCAGGTATGGCTACACCTTC
CASSGGRDRGRYGYTF
>NA|TRBV11-2|TRBD1|TRBJ2-3
TGTGCCAGCAGCTCCCGACAGGGGTGGGATACGCAGTATTTT
CASSSRQGWDTQYF
>NA|TRBV2|NA|TRBJ1-2
TGTGCCAGCAGTGCTCACTATGGCTACACCTTC
CASSAHYGYTF
>few|TRBV14|NA|TRBJ1-1
TGTGCCAGCAGCCAAGATATTGGGGGCGCGGATGAAGCTTTCTTT
CASSQDIGGADEAFF
>NA|TRBV14|NA|TRBJ2-2
TGTGCCAGCAGCCAACAATCCGGGGAGCTGTTTTTT
CASSQQSGELFF
>once|TRBV29-1|NA|TRBJ2-5
TGCAGCGTTGATGCTTGGACAGTTCAAGAGACCCAGTACTTC
CSVDAWTVQETQYF
>NA|TRBV27|TRBD2|TRBJ2-7
TGTGCCAGCAGCCCCAAGGGGACTAGCGGGGGCTCGGGGGAGCAGTACTTC
CASSPKGTSGGSGEQYF
>once|TRBV28|TRBD1|TRBJ2-3
TGTGCCAGCAGTAGGAAGGGGGCCGCAGATACGCAGTATTTT
CASSRKGAADTQYF
>few|TRBV19|TRBD1|TRBJ1-1
TGTGCCAGTAGTGTCCAGGGGGAAACTGAAGCTTTCTTT
CASSVQGETEAFF
>NA|TRBV6-6|TRBD1|TRBJ1-2
TGTGCCAGCAGTTACGGGGACAGGGGGAACTATGGCTACACCTTC
CASSYGDRGNYGYTF
>NA|TRBV4-3|NA|TRBJ2-1
TGCGCCAGCAGCCAAGATCCCGACGGGGGACCCCACTACAATGAGCAGTTCTTC
CASSQDPDGGPHYNEQFF